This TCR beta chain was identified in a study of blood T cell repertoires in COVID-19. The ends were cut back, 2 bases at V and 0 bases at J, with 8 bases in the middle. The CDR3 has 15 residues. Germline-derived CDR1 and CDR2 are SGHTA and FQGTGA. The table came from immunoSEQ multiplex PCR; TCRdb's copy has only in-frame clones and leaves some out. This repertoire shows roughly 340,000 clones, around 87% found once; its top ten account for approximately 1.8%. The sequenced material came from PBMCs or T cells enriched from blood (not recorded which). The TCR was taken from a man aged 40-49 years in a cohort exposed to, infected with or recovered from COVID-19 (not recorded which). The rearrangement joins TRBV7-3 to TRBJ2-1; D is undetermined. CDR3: CASSLHSVSYNEQFF. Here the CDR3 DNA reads TGTGCCAGCAGCTTACATTCGGTCTCCTACAATGAGCAGTTCTTC.